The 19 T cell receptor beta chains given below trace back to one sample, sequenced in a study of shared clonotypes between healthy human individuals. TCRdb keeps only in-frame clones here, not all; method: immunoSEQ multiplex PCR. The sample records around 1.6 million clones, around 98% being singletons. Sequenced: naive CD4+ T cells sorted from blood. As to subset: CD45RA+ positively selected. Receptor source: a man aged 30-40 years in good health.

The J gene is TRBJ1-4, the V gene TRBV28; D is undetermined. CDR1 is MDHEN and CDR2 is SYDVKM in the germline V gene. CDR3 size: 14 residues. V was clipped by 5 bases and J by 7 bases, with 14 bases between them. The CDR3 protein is CASSPRRSGEKLFF. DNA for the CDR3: TGTGCCAGCAGTCCTAGGAGGTCTGGTGAAAAACTGTTTTTT.

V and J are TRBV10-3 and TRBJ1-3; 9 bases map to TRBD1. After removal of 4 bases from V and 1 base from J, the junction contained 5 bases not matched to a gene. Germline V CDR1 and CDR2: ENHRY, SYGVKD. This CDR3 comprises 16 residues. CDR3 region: CAISGGQGLSGNTIYF. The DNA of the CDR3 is TGTGCCATCAGTGGGGGACAGGGTTTGTCTGGAAACACCATATATTTT.

CDR3 residues: CSEGALEAFF. CDR3 nucleotides: TGCAGCGAAGGGGCCCTTGAAGCTTTCTTT. This rearrangement joins TRBV20-1 to TRBJ1-1, with D perhaps TRBD1 (5 bases). There are 10 residues in the CDR3. Germline assignment: CDR1 DFQATT and CDR2 SNEGSKA (reference sequence).

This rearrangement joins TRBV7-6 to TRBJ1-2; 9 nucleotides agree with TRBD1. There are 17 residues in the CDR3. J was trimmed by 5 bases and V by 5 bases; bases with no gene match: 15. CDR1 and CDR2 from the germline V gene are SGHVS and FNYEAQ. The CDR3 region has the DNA TGTGCCAGCAGCCCCCGTGTCGGTGGGACAGGGTCGTATGGCTACACCTTC. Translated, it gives CASSPRVGGTGSYGYTF.

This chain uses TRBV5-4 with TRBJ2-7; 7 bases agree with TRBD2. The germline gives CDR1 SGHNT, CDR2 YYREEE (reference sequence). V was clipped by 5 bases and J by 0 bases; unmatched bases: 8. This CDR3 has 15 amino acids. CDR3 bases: TGTGCCAGCAGTCACCGGGGGGACCCCTCCTACGAGCAGTACTTC. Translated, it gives CASSHRGDPSYEQYF.

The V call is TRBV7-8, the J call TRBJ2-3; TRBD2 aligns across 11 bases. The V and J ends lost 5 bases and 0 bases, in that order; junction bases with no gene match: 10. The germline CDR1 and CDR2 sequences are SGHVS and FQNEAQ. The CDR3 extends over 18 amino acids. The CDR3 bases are TGTGCCAGCAGCATCCACCGGGGGACTAGCGGTAGCACAGATACGCAGTATTTT. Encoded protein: CASSIHRGTSGSTDTQYF.

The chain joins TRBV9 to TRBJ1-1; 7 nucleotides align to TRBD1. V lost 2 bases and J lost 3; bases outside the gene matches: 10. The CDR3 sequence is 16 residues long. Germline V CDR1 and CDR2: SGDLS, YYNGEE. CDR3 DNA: TGTGCCAGCAGCGTCGCTATGACAGGGTTGGACACTGAAGCTTTCTTT. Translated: CASSVAMTGLDTEAFF.

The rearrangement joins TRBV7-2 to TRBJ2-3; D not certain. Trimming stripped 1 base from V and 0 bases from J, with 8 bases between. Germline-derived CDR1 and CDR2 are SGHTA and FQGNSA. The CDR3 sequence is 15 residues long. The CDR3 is CASSLDGMSTDTQYF. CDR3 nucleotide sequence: TGTGCCAGCAGCTTAGATGGCATGAGCACAGATACGCAGTATTTT. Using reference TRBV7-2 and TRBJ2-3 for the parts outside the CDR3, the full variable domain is GAGVSQSPSNKVTEKGKDVELRCDPISGHTALYWYRQSLGQGLEFLIYFQGNSAPDKSGLPSDRFSAERTGGSVSTLTIQRTQQEDSAVYLCASSLDGMSTDTQYFGPGTRLTVL.

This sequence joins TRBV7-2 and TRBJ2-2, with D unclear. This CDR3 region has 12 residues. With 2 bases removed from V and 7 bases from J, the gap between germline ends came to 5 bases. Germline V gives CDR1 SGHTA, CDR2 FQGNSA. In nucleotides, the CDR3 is TGTGCCAGCAGCTTAAGTATCGGGGAGCTGTTTTTT. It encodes CASSLSIGELFF. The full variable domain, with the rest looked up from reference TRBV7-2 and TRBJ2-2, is GAGVSQSPSNKVTEKGKDVELRCDPISGHTALYWYRQSLGQGLEFLIYFQGNSAPDKSGLPSDRFSAERTGGSVSTLTIQRTQQEDSAVYLCASSLSIGELFFGEGSRLTVL.

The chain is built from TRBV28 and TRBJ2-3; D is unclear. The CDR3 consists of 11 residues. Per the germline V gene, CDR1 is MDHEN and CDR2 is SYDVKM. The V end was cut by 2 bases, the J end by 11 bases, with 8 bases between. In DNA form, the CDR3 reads TGTGCCAGCAGTTTAGATGCAGGGCAGTATTTT. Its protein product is CASSLDAGQYF.

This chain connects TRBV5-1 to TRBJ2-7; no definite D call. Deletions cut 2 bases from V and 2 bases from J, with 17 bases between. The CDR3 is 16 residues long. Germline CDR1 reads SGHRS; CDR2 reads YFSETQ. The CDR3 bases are TGCGCCAGCAGCTTTATGAGTGGTTTTGGTACCTACGAGCAGTACTTC. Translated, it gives CASSFMSGFGTYEQYF.

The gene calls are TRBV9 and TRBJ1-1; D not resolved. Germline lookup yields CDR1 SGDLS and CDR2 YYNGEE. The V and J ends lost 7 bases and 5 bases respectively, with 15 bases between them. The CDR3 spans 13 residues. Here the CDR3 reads CASAGDTTTEAFF. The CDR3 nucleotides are TGTGCCAGCGCTGGCGATACGACGACTGAAGCTTTCTTT.

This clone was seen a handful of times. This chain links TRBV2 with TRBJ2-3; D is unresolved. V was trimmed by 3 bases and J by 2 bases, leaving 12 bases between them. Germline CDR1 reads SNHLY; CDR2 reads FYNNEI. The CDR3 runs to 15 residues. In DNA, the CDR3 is TGTGCCAGCAGTGAGGCGGAACACCCCACAGATACGCAGTATTTT. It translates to CASSEAEHPTDTQYF.

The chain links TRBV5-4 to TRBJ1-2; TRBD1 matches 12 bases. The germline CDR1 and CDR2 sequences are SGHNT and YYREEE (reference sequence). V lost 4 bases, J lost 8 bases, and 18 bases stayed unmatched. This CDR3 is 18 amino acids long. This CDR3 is CASSPPGTGGYFDRGYTF. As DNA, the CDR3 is TGTGCCAGCAGCCCGCCTGGGACAGGGGGCTATTTTGATCGGGGCTACACCTTC.

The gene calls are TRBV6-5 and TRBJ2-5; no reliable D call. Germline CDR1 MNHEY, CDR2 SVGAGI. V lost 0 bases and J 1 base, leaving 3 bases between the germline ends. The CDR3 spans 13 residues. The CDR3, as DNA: TGTGCCAGCAGTTACTCCCCCCAAGAGACCCAGTACTTC. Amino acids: CASSYSPQETQYF.

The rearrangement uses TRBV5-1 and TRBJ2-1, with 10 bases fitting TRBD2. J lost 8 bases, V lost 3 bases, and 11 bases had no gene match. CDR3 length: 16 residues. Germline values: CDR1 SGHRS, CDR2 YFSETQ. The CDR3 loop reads CASSSGLAFTPHEQFF. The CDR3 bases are TGCGCCAGCAGCTCGGGACTAGCGTTCACACCGCATGAGCAGTTCTTC.

CDR3 protein: CASHQGMTQETQYF. CDR3 nucleotides: TGCGCCAGCCATCAGGGCATGACCCAAGAGACCCAGTACTTC. The chain uses TRBV5-1 and TRBJ2-5; D may be TRBD1 (5 bases). The CDR3 covers 14 residues. The germline V gene has CDR1 SGHRS and CDR2 YFSETQ. The ends were cut back, 7 bases at V and 1 base at J, with 14 bases in the middle.

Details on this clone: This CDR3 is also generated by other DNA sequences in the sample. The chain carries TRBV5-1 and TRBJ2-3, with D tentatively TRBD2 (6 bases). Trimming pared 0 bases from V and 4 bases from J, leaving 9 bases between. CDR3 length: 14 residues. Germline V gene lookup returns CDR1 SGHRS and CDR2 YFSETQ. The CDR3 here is CASSLVGGADTQYF. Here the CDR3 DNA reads TGCGCCAGCAGCTTGGTTGGAGGGGCAGATACGCAGTATTTT.

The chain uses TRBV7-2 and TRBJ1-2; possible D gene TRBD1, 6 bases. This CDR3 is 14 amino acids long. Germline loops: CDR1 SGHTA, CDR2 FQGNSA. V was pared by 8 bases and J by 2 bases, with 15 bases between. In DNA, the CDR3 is TGTGCCAGCCTAGGGGGAGAACTAAACTATGGCTACACCTTC. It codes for CASLGGELNYGYTF.